This T cell receptor beta chain was sequenced during a study of beta chain features in type 1 diabetes. Study results and caveats: Type 1 diabetes patients had moderately but significantly shorter TCRB CDR3s in all four CD4+ subsets.

Every donor provided one heparinised blood draw, which averaged about 110 mL. Sorting of CD4+ naive, central memory, regulatory and stem cell-like memory cells was performed via CD45RO/CCR7/CD25/CD127/CD95/CD27. Each population that was sorted was more than 98% pure. This clone was counted between two and nine times. The antigen is unknown. Sequencing targeted expressed TCRB transcripts, as all isolated RNA had been reverse transcribed. Profiling relied on immunoSEQ multiplex PCR, and the TCRdb table lists in-frame clones only, not all of them. This table has about 150,000 clones, 10% appearing once. The junction had 6 bases not matched to a gene; V was cut back by 3 bases and J by 7 bases. The CDR3 spans 15 residues. Germline CDR1 and CDR2: SGDLS and YYNGEE.

Sequenced material: central memory CD4+ T cells from blood. This receptor was taken from a man aged 25 to 40 with type 1 diabetes. The rearrangement joins TRBV9 to TRBJ2-2, with 10 nucleotides matching TRBD2. The CDR3 DNA sequence: TGTGCCAGCAGCGGTAGCGGGAGGCTCAACGGGGAGCTGTTTTTT. Translated: CASSGSGRLNGELFF.